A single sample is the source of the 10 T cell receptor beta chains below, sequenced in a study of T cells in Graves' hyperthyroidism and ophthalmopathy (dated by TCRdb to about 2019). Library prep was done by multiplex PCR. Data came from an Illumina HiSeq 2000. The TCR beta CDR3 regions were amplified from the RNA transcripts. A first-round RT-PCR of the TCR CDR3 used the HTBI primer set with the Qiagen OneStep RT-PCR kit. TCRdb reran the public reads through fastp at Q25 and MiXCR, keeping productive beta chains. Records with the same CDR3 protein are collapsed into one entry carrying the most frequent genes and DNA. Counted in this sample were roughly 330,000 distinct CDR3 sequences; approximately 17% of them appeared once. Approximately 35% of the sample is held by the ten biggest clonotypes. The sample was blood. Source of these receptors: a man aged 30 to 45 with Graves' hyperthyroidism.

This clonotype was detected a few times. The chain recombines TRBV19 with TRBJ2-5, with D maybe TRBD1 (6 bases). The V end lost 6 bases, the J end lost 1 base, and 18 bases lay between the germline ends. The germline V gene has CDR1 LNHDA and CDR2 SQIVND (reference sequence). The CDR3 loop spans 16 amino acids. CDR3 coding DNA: TGTGCCAGTAGCGCTGGATTCCGGGACACCCAAGAGACCCAGTACTTC. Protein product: CASSAGFRDTQETQYF.

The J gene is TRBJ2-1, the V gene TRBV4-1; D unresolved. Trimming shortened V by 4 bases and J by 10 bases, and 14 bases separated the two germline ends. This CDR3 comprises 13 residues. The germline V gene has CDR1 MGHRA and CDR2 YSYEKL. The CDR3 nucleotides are TGCGCCAGCAGCCGCCTCGTTAGAGACGAGCAGTTCTTC. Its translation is CASSRLVRDEQFF.

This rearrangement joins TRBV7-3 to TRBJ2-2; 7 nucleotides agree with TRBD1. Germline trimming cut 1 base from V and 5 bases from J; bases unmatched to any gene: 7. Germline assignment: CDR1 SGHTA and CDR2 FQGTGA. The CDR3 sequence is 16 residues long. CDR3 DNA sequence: TGTGCCAGCAGCTTAATGGGGACAGTCAATACCGGGGAGCTGTTTTTT. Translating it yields CASSLMGTVNTGELFF.

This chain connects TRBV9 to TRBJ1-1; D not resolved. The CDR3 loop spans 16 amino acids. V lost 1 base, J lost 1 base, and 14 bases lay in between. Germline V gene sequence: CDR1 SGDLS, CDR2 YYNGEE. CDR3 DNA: TGTGCCAGCAGCGTAAGCCCCGAAAACGGGAACACTGAAGCTTTCTTT. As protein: CASSVSPENGNTEAFF.

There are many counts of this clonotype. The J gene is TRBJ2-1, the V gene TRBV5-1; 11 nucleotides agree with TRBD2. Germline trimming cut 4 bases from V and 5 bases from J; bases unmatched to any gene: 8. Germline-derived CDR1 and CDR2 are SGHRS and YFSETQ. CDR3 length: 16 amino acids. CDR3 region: CASSLPIAGGDNEQFF. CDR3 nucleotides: TGCGCCAGCAGCCTTCCAATAGCGGGGGGGGACAATGAGCAGTTCTTC.

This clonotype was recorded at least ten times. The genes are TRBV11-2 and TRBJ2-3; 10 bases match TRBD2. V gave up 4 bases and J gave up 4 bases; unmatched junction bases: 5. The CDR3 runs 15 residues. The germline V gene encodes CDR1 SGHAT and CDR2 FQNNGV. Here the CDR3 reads CASSSSGSWADTQYF. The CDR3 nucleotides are TGTGCCAGCAGCTCTAGCGGGAGCTGGGCAGATACGCAGTATTTT.

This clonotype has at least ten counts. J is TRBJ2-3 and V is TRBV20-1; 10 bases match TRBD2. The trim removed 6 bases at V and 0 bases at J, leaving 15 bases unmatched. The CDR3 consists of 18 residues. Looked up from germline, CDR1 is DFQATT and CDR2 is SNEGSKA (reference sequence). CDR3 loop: CSASPIKREGRSTDTQYF. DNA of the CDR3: TGCAGTGCGTCGCCTATTAAGCGGGAGGGCCGAAGCACAGATACGCAGTATTTT.

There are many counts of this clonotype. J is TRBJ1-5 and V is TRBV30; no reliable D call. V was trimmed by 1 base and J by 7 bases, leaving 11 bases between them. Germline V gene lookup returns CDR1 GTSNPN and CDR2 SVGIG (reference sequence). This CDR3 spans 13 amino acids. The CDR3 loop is CAWSESLGQPQHF. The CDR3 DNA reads TGTGCCTGGAGTGAGAGCCTGGGGCAGCCCCAGCATTTT.

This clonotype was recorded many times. CDR3 bases: TGTGCCAGCAGCTTAGGACAGAGCACAGATACGCAGTATTTT. Its protein is CASSLGQSTDTQYF. The chain employs TRBV7-8 and TRBJ2-3; D perhaps matches TRBD1 (5 bases). CDR1 and CDR2 (germline): SGHVS, FQNEAQ. The germline V and J ends were trimmed by 1 base and 0 bases, with 5 bases remaining between them. This CDR3 region has 14 residues.

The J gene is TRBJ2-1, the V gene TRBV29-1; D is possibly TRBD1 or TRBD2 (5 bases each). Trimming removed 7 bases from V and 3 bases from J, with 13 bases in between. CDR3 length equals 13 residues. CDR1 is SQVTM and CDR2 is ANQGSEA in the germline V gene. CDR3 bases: TGCAGCGCCGGGACGGTAAGCTACAATGAGCAGTTCTTC. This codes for CSAGTVSYNEQFF.